One and the same sample provided the 18 T cell receptor beta chains below, sequenced in a study of neoadjuvant anti-PD-1 for oral cavity cancer. Stated time point: after neoadjuvant nivolumab, at surgical resection. Sequencing used immunoSEQ multiplex PCR; TCRdb keeps in-frame clones, though not all of them. Of about 10,000 clones detected, around three fifths appear once; the ten largest clones hold 6.5% to 9.5%. Sequenced here: tumor tissue, sampled after nivolumab (anti-PD-1) treatment. These receptors originate from a person between 35 and 79 years old with oral cavity squamous cell carcinoma.

The count of this clone is one. The chain employs TRBV9 and TRBJ2-7, with 7 bases that match TRBD1. Unmatched junction bases numbered 2, after V lost 0 bases and J lost 2 bases. The CDR3 is 14 amino acids. Germline loops: CDR1 SGDLS, CDR2 YYNGEE. CDR3 sequence reads: CASSVGGTAYEQYF. CDR3 nucleotides: TGTGCCAGCAGCGTAGGGGGGACAGCCTACGAGCAGTACTTC.

The V gene is TRBV11-2, the J gene TRBJ1-1; no clear D. Germline CDR1 and CDR2: SGHAT and FQNNGV. The CDR3 spans 14 residues. V was shortened by 6 bases and J by 1 base, with 12 bases between the two germline ends. The CDR3 sequence is CASSFPRQNTEAFF. The CDR3 nucleotides are TGTGCCAGCAGTTTCCCCCGGCAGAACACTGAAGCTTTCTTT.

This clone was recorded once. V and J are TRBV19 and TRBJ2-5; D gene unclear. Germline V gives CDR1 LNHDA, CDR2 SQIVND (reference sequence). The CDR3 is made up of 13 amino acids. V lost 1 base and J 4 bases, leaving 7 bases between the germline ends. The CDR3 sequence is CASSIAQRETQYF. The DNA of the CDR3 is TGTGCCAGTAGTATAGCTCAGAGAGAGACCCAGTACTTC.

This chain connects TRBV2 to TRBJ2-5, with TRBD2 matching 7 bases. The CDR3 extends over 16 amino acids. Germline lookup yields CDR1 SNHLY and CDR2 FYNNEI. J lost 3 bases, V lost 3 bases, and 10 bases had no gene match. CDR3 protein: CASSEELGGGKETQYF. The CDR3 region has the DNA TGTGCCAGCAGTGAGGAGCTGGGCGGGGGAAAAGAGACCCAGTACTTC.

In its sample, this clone was seen a few times. The CDR3 DNA sequence: TGTGCCAGCAGTGATCGTCGGGATTCACCCCTCCACTTT. This sequence encodes CASSDRRDSPLHF. The V gene is TRBV2, the J gene TRBJ1-6; D remains ambiguous. Germline V lookup: CDR1 SNHLY, CDR2 FYNNEI. V lost 3 bases and J 8 bases, leaving 8 bases between the germline ends. This CDR3 has 13 residues.

Only one count was recorded for this clone. The chain couples TRBV5-6 to TRBJ2-5; D unresolved. The V and J ends lost 5 bases and 0 bases respectively, with 8 bases between them. In germline, CDR1 is SGHDT, CDR2 YYEEEE. This CDR3 is 13 amino acids long. The DNA for the CDR3 is TGTGCCAGCAGGCCTGACGACCAAGAGACCCAGTACTTC. Translation gives CASRPDDQETQYF.

This clone was counted only a few times. The chain uses TRBV29-1 and TRBJ1-1; tentatively, D is TRBD1 (6 bases). The CDR3 totals 14 residues. The V gene lost 8 bases and the J gene lost 1 base, with 17 bases spanning the gap. CDR1 is SQVTM, CDR2 ANQGSEA, per germline. The CDR3 reads CSPRMGATNTEAFF. In DNA form, the CDR3 reads TGCAGCCCCCGCATGGGGGCGACGAACACTGAAGCTTTCTTT. The full variable domain, in which reference TRBV29-1 and TRBJ1-1 provide the parts outside the CDR3, is SAVISQKPSRDICQRGTSLTIQCQVDSQVTMMFWYRQQPGQSLTLIATANQGSEATYESGFVIDKFPISRPNLTFSTLTVSNMSPEDSSIYLCSPRMGATNTEAFFGQGTRLTVV.

To note about this clone: The same CDR3 is also encoded by other DNA sequences in this sample. The chain links TRBV18 to TRBJ2-1; D unresolved. The CDR3 spans 12 residues. The germline V gene has CDR1 KGHSH and CDR2 LQKENI. V lost 2 bases and J lost 9, with 8 bases in between. The DNA of the CDR3 is TGTGCCAGCTCACCAACGCTGGGTGAGCAGTTCTTC. Amino acid sequence: CASSPTLGEQFF.

The chain has TRBV7-9 and TRBJ1-1; 7 bases agree with TRBD1. Per the germline V gene, CDR1 is SEHNR and CDR2 is FQNEAQ (reference sequence). This CDR3 has 12 residues. V was clipped by 3 bases and J by 7 bases; unmatched bases: 2. The CDR3: CASSLTGREAFF. For the CDR3, the DNA is TGTGCCAGCAGCTTGACAGGGCGTGAAGCTTTCTTT.

The table lists this clone with a count of one. The CDR3: CASAGRSGVEQFF. DNA of the CDR3: TGTGCCAGCGCGGGACGATCAGGGGTTGAGCAGTTCTTC. This rearrangement joins TRBV6-1 to TRBJ2-1; D may be TRBD1 or TRBD2 (6 bases each). The CDR3 spans 13 residues. Germline values: CDR1 MNHNS, CDR2 SASEGT. V was pared by 8 bases and J by 9 bases, with 17 bases between.

The CDR3 here is CASSLGRVSTDTQYF. CDR3 sequence (DNA): TGTGCCAGCAGCTTAGGCAGGGTCAGCACAGATACGCAGTATTTT. The chain couples TRBV11-2 to TRBJ2-3; D perhaps matches TRBD1 (5 bases). Germline CDR1 reads SGHAT; CDR2 reads FQNNGV. Between the trimmed V and J ends, which lost 1 base and 0 bases, there was a span of 8 bases. The CDR3 contains 15 residues.

The chain combines TRBV5-6 with TRBJ1-3; D perhaps matches TRBD1 (5 bases). The CDR3 has 15 amino acids. Trimming removed 0 bases from V and 0 bases from J, with 7 bases in between. Germline CDR1 SGHDT, CDR2 YYEEEE. CDR3 sequence reads: CASSLAGGSGNTIYF. The CDR3 nucleotides read TGTGCCAGCAGCTTGGCGGGGGGCTCTGGAAACACCATATATTTT.

This rearrangement joins TRBV5-6 to TRBJ2-6; D is ambiguous. V dropped 0 bases and J dropped 2 bases, with 15 bases sitting between them. The CDR3 contains 18 residues. Germline CDR1 SGHDT, CDR2 YYEEEE. The CDR3 DNA follows: TGTGCCAGCAGCTTGGACCCCCGGGTACGAACTGGGGCCAACGTCCTGACTTTC. Translating gives CASSLDPRVRTGANVLTF.

The genes are TRBV5-1 and TRBJ1-6; TRBD1 is a possible D gene (6 bases). V lost 4 bases and J lost 4, with 12 bases in between. Germline CDR1 reads SGHRS; CDR2 reads YFSETQ. This CDR3 is 15 amino acids long. CDR3 sequence reads: CASSASGQYNSPLHF. For the CDR3, the DNA is TGCGCCAGCAGCGCGTCGGGACAATATAATTCACCCCTCCACTTT. Complete variable domain (other parts from reference TRBV5-1 and TRBJ1-6): KAGVTQTPRYLIKTRGQQVTLSCSPISGHRSVSWYQQTPGQGLQFLFEYFSETQRNKGNFPGRFSGRQFSNSRSEMNVSTLELGDSALYLCASSASGQYNSPLHFGNGTRLTVT.

The chain uses TRBV28 and TRBJ1-2; possibly TRBD1 for D (5 bases). From germline, CDR1 is MDHEN and CDR2 SYDVKM. The CDR3 has 11 amino acids. V gave up 5 bases and J gave up 13 bases, with 14 bases separating them. CDR3 bases: TGTGCCAGCAGTGAGGGGAGGGGAAGCACCTTC. It encodes CASSEGRGSTF.

The chain combines TRBV11-1 with TRBJ2-3; no reliable D call. Trimming shortened V by 3 bases and J by 3 bases, and 4 bases separated the two germline ends. CDR3 length equals 12 residues. Germline assignment: CDR1 SGHAT and CDR2 FQDESV (reference sequence). The CDR3 is CASSFRTDTQYF. Here the CDR3 DNA reads TGTGCCAGCAGCTTCCGGACAGATACGCAGTATTTT.

This clone was detected a few times. V gene TRBV6-5 combines with J gene TRBJ2-2, with 9 positions matching TRBD1. V lost 5 bases, J lost 7 bases, and 8 bases stayed unmatched. The CDR3 totals 15 residues. CDR1 is MNHEY, CDR2 SVGAGI, per germline. The CDR3: CASSTRGTGSGELFF. The CDR3 DNA reads as TGTGCCAGCAGTACCCGGGGGACAGGGAGCGGGGAGCTGTTTTTT.

DNA of the CDR3: TGTGCCAGTGCCTTCTCTACAGACTTCGGAAACACCATATATTTT. Translation gives CASAFSTDFGNTIYF. The chain couples TRBV19 to TRBJ1-3; D not resolved. Trimming shortened V by 8 bases and J by 4 bases, and 18 bases separated the two germline ends. Germline V CDR1 and CDR2: LNHDA, SQIVND (reference sequence). This CDR3 is 15 amino acids long.